This is a list of T cell receptor beta chains from one sample in a study of T cells in narcolepsy. This table comes from immunoSEQ multiplex PCR, and its TCRdb copy is limited to in-frame clones, with some not included. Counted here are about 40,000 clones, approximately 88% occurring once; the ten biggest clones make up 1% to 1.5%. Sequencing used CD45RA- memory CD4+ T cells from PBMCs. These receptors were obtained from a human donor with narcolepsy. CDR3s include the opening cysteine and the closing phenylalanine or tryptophan. The order of the fields is J gene, D gene, V gene, clone size, CDR3 DNA, CDR3 protein. A D gene is named only where the DNA matches it firmly. Size tells how often a clone was seen (once, few, many) or the class of an expanded clone, and some rows leave it out.

>TRBJ2-1|NA|TRBV7-2|NA
TGTGCCAGCAGCCCCACTAGTAAGTACAATGAGCAGTTCTTC
CASSPTSKYNEQFF
>TRBJ2-5|TRBD2|TRBV6-6|NA
TGTGCCAGCGGGACTATCAGTCTCGAGACCCAGTACTTC
CASGTISLETQYF
>TRBJ2-3|NA|TRBV5-1|NA
TGCGCCAGCAGCTTCGTGGGGAGCTTCACAGATACGCAGTATTTT
CASSFVGSFTDTQYF
>TRBJ1-5|TRBD1|TRBV5-4|NA
TGTGCCAGCAGCTATGGACAGGGCGGAGGAGGCAATCAGCCCCAGCATTTT
CASSYGQGGGGNQPQHF
>TRBJ1-4|NA|TRBV6-5|NA
TGTGCCAGCAGGAGGGACCTCTCGGGTAATGAAAAACTGTTTTTT
CASRRDLSGNEKLFF
>TRBJ2-3|NA|TRBV11-3|once
TGTGCCAGCAGCGCGAGACCAGGGGATACGCAGTATTTT
CASSARPGDTQYF
>TRBJ2-4|NA|TRBV5-4|NA
TGTGCCAGCAGCCCCGGGTGGGGCAGGAGGGGACAAAACATTCAGTACTTC
CASSPGWGRRGQNIQYF
>TRBJ2-7|NA|TRBV28|NA
TGTGCCAGCAGTGAAGGGAAGGCCTACGAGCAGTACTTC
CASSEGKAYEQYF
>TRBJ1-1|TRBD1|TRBV5-4|NA
TGTGCCAGCAGCGGGACAGTGAACACTGAAGCTTTCTTT
CASSGTVNTEAFF
>TRBJ2-7|NA|TRBV6-1|NA
TGTGCCAGCAGTTCGGCCCCTCCAGGGCAGTACTTC
CASSSAPPGQYF
>TRBJ2-3|TRBD2|TRBV28|NA
TGTGCCAGCAGTTTACAGCGGGGACGCACAGATACGCAGTATTTT
CASSLQRGRTDTQYF
>TRBJ2-1|TRBD1|TRBV6-1|once
TGTGCCAGCAGCAGCCGGGCCTCAGGGGGCAATGAGCAGTTCTTC
CASSSRASGGNEQFF
>TRBJ2-7|NA|TRBV2|NA
TGTGCCAGCAGTGGTCAGGGGCCAGCACCGGAGCAGTACTTC
CASSGQGPAPEQYF
>TRBJ1-2|NA|TRBV11-2|NA
TGTGCCAGCAGCCCAGGGGTGGGGGGGCGCAGGTATGGCTACACCTTC
CASSPGVGGRRYGYTF
>TRBJ1-1|NA|TRBV5-1|NA
TGCGCCAGCAGCCCGGGGACCGATGATAAGACTGAAGCTTTCTTT
CASSPGTDDKTEAFF
>TRBJ1-1|TRBD1|TRBV5-1|NA
TGCGCCAGCAGCTTTTTGGGACAGAGCATGAACACTGAAGCTTTCTTT
CASSFLGQSMNTEAFF
>TRBJ2-7|TRBD1|TRBV27|once
TGTGCCAGCAGTTTTGTGACAGGGGGCCGGTACGAGCAGTACTTC
CASSFVTGGRYEQYF